The present TCR beta chain was sequenced within a study of CD8 T cells in ankylosing spondylitis. This clonotype was seen ten or more times. Its antigen is not known. Making use of molecular barcodes, quantitative 5'-RACE generated TCR beta libraries. TCRdb itself ran the 5' RACE reads through MiXCR, one entry per CDR3 protein. The table shows about 42,000 distinct CDR3 sequences, with less than 3% occurring only once. General study results and limits: Peripheral blood samples showed relatively rare disease-linked clones, and these clones were CD8+.

The sample was blood, either unsorted or a sorted T cell fraction (not recorded which). The TCR sequence derives from a male donor with ankylosing spondylitis or in good health (not recorded which).

CDR3 protein: CASSVTGGSSTEAFF. In nucleotides, the CDR3 is TGTGCCAGCAGCGTCACAGGGGGCTCGAGCACTGAAGCTTTCTTT. This chain links TRBV9 with TRBJ1-1, with TRBD1 matching over 9 bases. Germline CDR1 reads SGDLS; CDR2 reads YYNGEE. The J segment lost 4 bases and the V segment lost 2 bases, leaving 6 bases of the junction unmatched. The CDR3 has 15 residues.